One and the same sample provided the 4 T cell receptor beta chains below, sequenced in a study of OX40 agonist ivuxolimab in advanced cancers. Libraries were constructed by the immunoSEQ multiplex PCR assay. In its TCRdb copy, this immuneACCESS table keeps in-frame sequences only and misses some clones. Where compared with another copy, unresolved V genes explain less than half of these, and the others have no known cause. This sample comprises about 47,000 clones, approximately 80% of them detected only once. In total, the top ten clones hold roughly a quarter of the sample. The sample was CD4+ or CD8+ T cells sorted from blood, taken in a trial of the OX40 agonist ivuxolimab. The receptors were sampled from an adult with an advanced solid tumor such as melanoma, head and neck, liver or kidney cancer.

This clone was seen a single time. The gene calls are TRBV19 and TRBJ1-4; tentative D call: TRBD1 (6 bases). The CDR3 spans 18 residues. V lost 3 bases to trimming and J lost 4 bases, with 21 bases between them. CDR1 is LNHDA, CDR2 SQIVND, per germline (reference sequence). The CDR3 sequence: CASSISLPLGQNNEKLFF. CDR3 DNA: TGTGCCAGTAGTATTTCCTTACCACTTGGACAGAATAATGAAAAACTGTTTTTT.

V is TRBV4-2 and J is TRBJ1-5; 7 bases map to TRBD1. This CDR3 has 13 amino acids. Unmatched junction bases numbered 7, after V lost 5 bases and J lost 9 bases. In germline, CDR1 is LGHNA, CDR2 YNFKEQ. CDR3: CASSLLGGWPQHF. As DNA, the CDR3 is TGTGCCAGCAGCTTACTAGGGGGCTGGCCCCAGCATTTT.

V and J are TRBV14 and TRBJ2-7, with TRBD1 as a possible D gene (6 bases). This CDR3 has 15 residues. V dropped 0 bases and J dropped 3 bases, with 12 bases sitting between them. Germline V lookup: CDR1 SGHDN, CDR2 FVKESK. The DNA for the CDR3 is TGTGCCAGCAGCCAAGATGGGGGCAGCTTCTACGAGCAGTACTTC. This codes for CASSQDGGSFYEQYF.

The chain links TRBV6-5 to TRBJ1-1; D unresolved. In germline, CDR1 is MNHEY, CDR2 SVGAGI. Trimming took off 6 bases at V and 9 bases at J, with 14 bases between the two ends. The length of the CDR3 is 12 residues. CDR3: CASSNPMTQAFF. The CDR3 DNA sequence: TGTGCCAGCAGCAACCCTATGACACAAGCTTTCTTT.